This TCR beta chain was documented in a study of technical replicates of blood from a few donors. Clones were sequenced by immunoSEQ multiplex PCR, and TCRdb holds only the in-frame ones, with some missing. The sample consists of more than 90,000 clones, almost 96% of them appearing once. CDR3 length: 14 residues. From germline, CDR1 is SGDLS and CDR2 YYNGEE. Trimming pared 0 bases from V and 2 bases from J, leaving 9 bases between. This clonotype was sampled from a human donor in good health. The chain is built from TRBV9 and TRBJ2-7, with a tentative D call TRBD2 (5 bases). The sequenced sample consisted of T cells isolated from PBMCs. The CDR3: CASSVDGVPYEQYF. CDR3 bases: TGTGCCAGCAGCGTAGACGGGGTCCCCTACGAGCAGTACTTC.